The clone carrying this T cell receptor beta chain was seen more than once but under ten times. Its target is unknown. The data were taken from a study of beta chain features in type 1 diabetes. The study, taken as a whole, reports: A greater similarity of naive, central memory and Treg TCRB repertoires was seen among patients than among healthy donors. Shorter TCRB CDR3s, moderately but significantly so, were found in Type 1 diabetes patients in all four CD4+ subsets.

Stem cell-like memory, regulatory, central memory and naive CD4+ cells were sorted via CD45RO/CCR7/CD25/CD127/CD95/CD27. Every bit of the isolated RNA underwent reverse transcription, so sequencing read expressed TCRB transcripts. Each sample of naive, central memory or regulatory T cells had, on average, approximately 3.5 million reads. The method was immunoSEQ multiplex PCR; TCRdb's version includes in-frame clones alone and lacks a portion of them. The repertoire consists of about 660,000 clones, with around 15% occurring once and the leading ten covering approximately 0.039%. Germline CDR1 is MNHEY and CDR2 is SMNVEV (reference sequence). CDR3 length equals 17 residues. Trimming pared 5 bases from V and 0 bases from J, leaving 17 bases between.

The receptor was derived from a young man with type 1 diabetes. The genes are TRBV27 and TRBJ2-1; D may be TRBD2 (5 bases). The sequenced sample consisted of naive CD4+ T cells from blood. This CDR3 reads CASSPYLDWGSYNEQFF. CDR3 nucleotide sequence: TGTGCCAGCAGTCCTTATCTGGACTGGGGCTCCTACAATGAGCAGTTCTTC.